Shown below are 2 T cell receptor beta chains from a single sample sequenced in a study of shared clonotypes between healthy human individuals. TCRdb's table, derived via immunoSEQ multiplex PCR, lists solely in-frame clones and lacks some. The repertoire holds about 2.3 million clones, with over 90% as singletons. Sequencing was performed on naive CD4+ T cells from PBMCs. Described subset: CD45RA+ positively selected. These receptor sequences come from a man aged 18 to 29 in good health. Some clones in this sample may be carry-over from other donors' samples.

The rearrangement uses TRBV28 and TRBJ2-6, with D hard to call. Germline-derived CDR1 and CDR2 are MDHEN and SYDVKM. Trimming left V 3 bases short and J 1 base short, with 7 bases between. The CDR3 is made up of 15 amino acids. CDR3 in amino acids: CASSFAVSGANVLTF. The DNA of the CDR3 is TGTGCCAGCAGTTTCGCAGTGTCTGGGGCCAACGTCCTGACTTTC.

A single count supports this clone. The junction shows a germline mismatch at one end, possibly a read error. The chain has TRBV20-1 and TRBJ1-2; D remains ambiguous. Germline values: CDR1 DFQATT, CDR2 SNEGSKA (reference sequence). This CDR3 has 8 residues. CDR3: CSARGHVF. CDR3 nucleotide sequence: TGCAGTGCTAGAGGTCACGTCTTC.